The entry that follows covers one T cell receptor beta chain sequence. Source study methods: By means of reference gene primer amplification, nucleated cell counts were estimated. TCRdb's table, derived via immunoSEQ multiplex PCR, lists solely in-frame clones and lacks some. That table furnishes V, J and clone size, whereas the DNA furnished D and trimming. The sample has some 220,000 clones, roughly 91% seen once; the top ten hold more than 0.65%. The data are from a study of blood T cell repertoires in COVID-19. Across the whole study: Researchers got acute and convalescent COVID-19 samples from the United States, Italy and Spain. From T cells, B-cell-depleted T cells, or PBMCs came the material, which was cDNA or gDNA.

Seattle patients were enrolled while actively infected and followed longitudinally. The CDR3 sequence is 19 residues long. The trim removed 2 bases at V and 0 bases at J, leaving 11 bases unmatched. Germline assignment: CDR1 LNHDA and CDR2 SQIVND (reference sequence). The source material was peripheral blood. V and J are TRBV19 and TRBJ1-5; 9 positions agree with TRBD1. The TCR was taken from a man under 40 with COVID-19, enrolled during active disease. CDR3 in amino acids: CASSIQPGQGSYSNQPQHF. In DNA form, the CDR3 reads TGTGCCAGTAGTATACAACCGGGACAGGGTTCCTATAGCAATCAGCCCCAGCATTTT.